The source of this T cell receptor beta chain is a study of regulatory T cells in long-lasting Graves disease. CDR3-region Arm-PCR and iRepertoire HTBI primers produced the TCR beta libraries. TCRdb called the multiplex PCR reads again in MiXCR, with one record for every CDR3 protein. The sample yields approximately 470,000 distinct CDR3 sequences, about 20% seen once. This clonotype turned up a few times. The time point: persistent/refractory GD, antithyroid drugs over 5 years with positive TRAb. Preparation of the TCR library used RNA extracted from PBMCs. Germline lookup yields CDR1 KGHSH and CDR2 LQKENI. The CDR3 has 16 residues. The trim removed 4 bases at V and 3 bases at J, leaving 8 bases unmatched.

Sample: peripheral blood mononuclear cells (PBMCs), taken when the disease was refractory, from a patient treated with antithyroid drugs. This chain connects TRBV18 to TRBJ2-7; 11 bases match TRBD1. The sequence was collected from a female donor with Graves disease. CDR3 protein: CASSLQLGTGGYEQYF. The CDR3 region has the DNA TGTGCCAGCTCACTGCAATTAGGGACAGGGGGCTACGAGCAGTACTTC.